This T cell receptor (beta chain) stems from a study of shared clonotypes between healthy human individuals. Study at large: Two female and a few male donors aged 18 to 49 were enrolled. CD4 naive and memory got three plates each, CD8 naive two, CD8 memory one. General observations from the study: For naive CD4 cells, roughly 5% of clonotypes were shared across a few donors.

Germline V CDR1 and CDR2: LGHNT, FRNRAP. V shed 1 base and J shed 4 bases, with 12 bases lying between them. CDR3 length: 15 amino acids. Turning to this clone: Its antigen is not known.

Across several immunoSEQ plates, the genomic DNA of each subset was split evenly. Clones were sequenced by immunoSEQ multiplex PCR, and TCRdb holds only the in-frame ones, with some missing. The data contain a few million clones, about nine tenths of them singletons. This TCR derives from a man younger than 35 in good health. Some clones in this sample may be carry-over from other donors' samples. The rearrangement joins TRBV12-5 to TRBJ2-3; either TRBD1 or TRBD2 may fit D (6 bases each). The sample consisted of naive CD4+ T cells from PBMCs. The subset here: CD45RA+ positively selected. The CDR3 loop is CASGLGGAGADTQYF. CDR3 DNA: TGTGCTAGTGGTTTGGGGGGGGCCGGAGCAGATACGCAGTATTTT.